This T cell receptor (beta chain) was found in a study of cytomegalovirus exposure and HLA in healthy donors. The study, taken as a whole, reports: TCR beta sequences reportedly predicted most subjects' HLA-A and HLA-B alleles accurately. Presence/absence analyses supposed approximately even sequencing depth among donors. Across donors, most TCRs were seen rarely, yet some public ones were widespread.

As for this clone: Its antigen is not identified.

The PCR was carried out with 60 Vbeta primers and 13 Jbeta primers. Assay: immunoSEQ multiplex PCR; the TCRdb copy retains only in-frame clones and omits some. The table includes tens of thousands of clones, over 70% detected once. The V gene's germline CDR1 is LNHNV and CDR2 YYDKDF (reference sequence). The CDR3 extends over 14 amino acids. Germline trimming cut 3 bases from V and 4 bases from J; bases unmatched to any gene: 5. The chain carries TRBV15 and TRBJ2-5, with 7 bases that match TRBD1. The specimen was PBMCs. This receptor was identified in a man in his fifties in good health and CMV-seropositive. This chain's CDR3 is CATSSEQGSETQYF. The CDR3 DNA sequence: TGTGCCACCAGCAGCGAACAGGGGTCAGAGACCCAGTACTTC. Full variable domain (rest looked up from reference TRBV15 and TRBJ2-5): DAMVIQNPRYQVTQFGKPVTLSCSQTLNHNVMYWYQQKSSQAPKLLFHYYDKDFNNEADTPDNFQSRRPNTSFCFLDIRSPGLGDTAMYLCATSSEQGSETQYFGPGTRLLVL.